The 21 T cell receptor beta chains in this list originate from one sample, sequenced in a study of cytomegalovirus exposure and HLA in healthy donors. Using immunoSEQ multiplex PCR, the repertoire was profiled, and TCRdb retains in-frame clones only, with some absent. The sample gives about 110,000 clones, under 85% of which show up once; about 2.9% is in the top ten. The sequenced sample was PBMCs. These receptors were collected from a woman in her late teens or twenties in good health and CMV-seronegative.

V is TRBV30 and J is TRBJ1-2; D is unresolved. Germline CDR1 reads GTSNPN; CDR2 reads SVGIG (reference sequence). V lost 0 bases to trimming and J lost 6 bases, with 14 bases between them. The CDR3 runs to 14 residues. DNA of the CDR3: TGTGCCTGGAGTGTAGCCGTTACTATTAATGGCTACACCTTC. This encodes CAWSVAVTINGYTF.

The chain is built from TRBV10-3 and TRBJ1-2; 9 positions agree with TRBD1. This CDR3 has 15 amino acids. V shed 6 bases and J 1 base; nucleotides not matched to a gene: 6. Germline-derived CDR1 and CDR2 are ENHRY and SYGVKD. The CDR3 DNA reads as TGTGCCATCAGATACAAGGGACAGGGTAACTATGGCTACACCTTC. This translates into CAIRYKGQGNYGYTF.

The genes are TRBV19 and TRBJ1-5; D not certain. This CDR3 comprises 12 residues. Trimming removed 6 bases at V and 6 bases at J, with 9 bases between. The germline CDR1 and CDR2 sequences are LNHDA and SQIVND (reference sequence). The CDR3 bases are TGTGCCAGTAGCATCGGTGGTCAGCCCCAGCATTTT. Amino acid sequence: CASSIGGQPQHF.

The chain is built from TRBV6-6 and TRBJ1-5; maybe TRBD1 (6 bases). The V end was cut by 6 bases, the J end by 6 bases, with 18 bases between. This CDR3 is built from 15 residues. Germline V gives CDR1 MNHNY, CDR2 SVGAGI (reference sequence). The CDR3: CASSPTGLGGQPQHF. The CDR3 region has the DNA TGTGCCAGCAGCCCAACAGGGCTAGGGGGTCAGCCCCAGCATTTT.

V and J are TRBV5-4 and TRBJ1-2; D not resolved. Per germline, CDR1 SGHNT and CDR2 YYREEE (reference sequence). V lost 2 bases and J 0 bases, leaving 8 bases between the germline ends. The CDR3 length is 14 residues. The CDR3 nucleotides are TGTGCCAGCAGCTTCGTTACAGCTAACTATGGCTACACCTTC. Amino acids: CASSFVTANYGYTF.

This clone appeared a few times. The J gene is TRBJ1-6, the V gene TRBV10-2; tentative D call: TRBD1 (6 bases). Trimming pared 2 bases from V and 10 bases from J, leaving 12 bases between. The germline CDR1 and CDR2 sequences are WSHSY and SAAADI. The CDR3 extends over 14 amino acids. In DNA, the CDR3 is TGCGCCAGCAGTGAGGTGCAGGGGCGATCACCCCTCCACTTT. It codes for CASSEVQGRSPLHF.

This clone was counted a single time. The V gene is TRBV4-1, the J gene TRBJ2-3; TRBD2 is a possible D gene (6 bases). This CDR3 has 16 residues. Trimming took off 0 bases at V and 2 bases at J, with 12 bases between the two ends. Germline V CDR1 and CDR2: MGHRA, YSYEKL. CDR3 in amino acids: CASSQDLGGTTDTQYF. CDR3 DNA sequence: TGCGCCAGCAGCCAAGATCTTGGAGGGACCACAGATACGCAGTATTTT.

CDR3 protein: CASSPPRRSDTQYF. In nucleotides, the CDR3 is TGTGCCAGCAGTCCGCCGAGGAGATCAGATACGCAGTATTTT. The gene calls are TRBV27 and TRBJ2-3; D gene unclear. In germline, CDR1 is MNHEY, CDR2 SMNVEV (reference sequence). V was clipped by 5 bases and J by 4 bases, with 13 bases between them. The CDR3 has 14 amino acids.

The V call is TRBV1, the J call TRBJ2-2; TRBD2 is taken as the D call from the table, unchecked against the DNA. TRBV1 is marked as a pseudogene. The CDR3 length is 17 residues. The CDR3 sequence is CTSSQDLAGGDTGELFF. The CDR3 DNA follows: TGCACCAGCAGCCAAGATCTAGCGGGGGGAGACACCGGGGAGCTGTTTTTT.

The rearrangement joins TRBV19 to TRBJ1-3, with 10 bases lining up with TRBD1. Germline V gene data show CDR1 as LNHDA and CDR2 as SQIVND (reference sequence). This CDR3 region has 14 residues. V lost 4 bases, J lost 7 bases, and 4 bases stayed unmatched. The CDR3 loop is CASSTGQGWNTIYF. The CDR3 DNA sequence: TGTGCCAGTAGTACGGGACAGGGGTGGAACACCATATATTTT.

The chain recombines TRBV14 with TRBJ2-7; a weak D match, TRBD2 (6 bases). Germline assignment: CDR1 SGHDN and CDR2 FVKESK. V lost 4 bases and J lost 9, with 13 bases in between. CDR3 length: 12 amino acids. In nucleotides, the CDR3 is TGTGCCAGCAGCCCGGGACTTGCAAGGCAGTACTTC. Translation gives CASSPGLARQYF. Full variable domain (remainder filled in from reference TRBV14 and TRBJ2-7): EAGVTQFPSHSVIEKGQTVTLRCDPISGHDNLYWYRRVMGKEIKFLLHFVKESKQDESGMPNNRFLAERTGGTYSTLKVQPAELEDSGVYFCASSPGLARQYFGPGTRLTVT.

The chain carries TRBV6-5 and TRBJ2-7; a weak D match, TRBD2 (5 bases). The CDR3 length is 13 residues. The germline gives CDR1 MNHEY, CDR2 SVGAGI. V shed 7 bases and J shed 1 base, with 11 bases lying between them. CDR3 amino acids: CASNAPGSYEQYF. Here the CDR3 DNA reads TGTGCCAGCAACGCCCCGGGGTCCTACGAGCAGTACTTC.

This clone has only one observation. CDR3 loop: CASSFGRGGNQPQHF. CDR3 DNA: TGTGCCAGCAGCTTCGGGCGGGGGGGTAATCAGCCCCAGCATTTT. The chain carries TRBV5-6 and TRBJ1-5; possibly TRBD1 for D (5 bases). V was pared by 2 bases and J by 4 bases, with 13 bases between. CDR3 length equals 15 residues. The germline gives CDR1 SGHDT, CDR2 YYEEEE.

This chain connects TRBV11-2 to TRBJ1-1; weak D call: TRBD1 (5 bases). Between the trimmed V and J ends, which lost 1 base and 0 bases, there was a span of 9 bases. CDR3 length equals 15 residues. CDR1 and CDR2 (germline): SGHAT, FQNNGV. CDR3 in amino acids: CASSLGQGMNTEAFF. CDR3 in DNA: TGTGCCAGCAGCTTAGGTCAGGGAATGAACACTGAAGCTTTCTTT.

The chain joins TRBV2 to TRBJ2-3; 10 nucleotides agree with TRBD2. CDR1 SNHLY and CDR2 FYNNEI come from the germline V gene. CDR3 size: 16 residues. J was trimmed by 3 bases and V by 2 bases; bases with no gene match: 5. In DNA form, the CDR3 reads TGTGCCAGCAGTGAAAAGATAGCGGGGGGAACAGATACGCAGTATTTT. Its translation: CASSEKIAGGTDTQYF.

The chain recombines TRBV25-1 with TRBJ1-1; D possibly corresponds to TRBD1 (5 bases). Germline CDR1 is MGHDK and CDR2 is SYGVNS. V dropped 5 bases and J dropped 3 bases, with 19 bases sitting between them. The CDR3 extends over 16 amino acids. The CDR3 DNA is TGTGCCAGCAGTTCAGACTACCGGGGGGGAGACACTGAAGCTTTCTTT. Amino acids: CASSSDYRGGDTEAFF.

The chain is built from TRBV7-9 and TRBJ1-1, with TRBD1 as a possible D gene (5 bases). The CDR3 extends over 13 amino acids. Trimming stripped 5 bases from V and 1 base from J, with 8 bases between. In germline, CDR1 is SEHNR, CDR2 FQNEAQ (reference sequence). DNA of the CDR3: TGTGCCAGCAGCCGTCAGGGGAACACTGAAGCTTTCTTT. Its translation: CASSRQGNTEAFF.

The table lists this clone with a few counts. CDR3 sequence: CASSHRAGELFF. Here the CDR3 DNA reads TGTGCCAGCTCGCACAGGGCCGGGGAGCTGTTTTTT. V and J are TRBV18 and TRBJ2-2; possible D gene TRBD1, 6 bases. The CDR3 loop spans 12 amino acids. Germline lookup yields CDR1 KGHSH and CDR2 LQKENI. Trimming took 6 bases from V and 6 from J, leaving 8 bases between them. Full variable domain (rest looked up from reference TRBV18 and TRBJ2-2): NAGVMQNPRHLVRRRGQEARLRCSPMKGHSHVYWYRQLPEEGLKFMVYLQKENIIDESGMPKERFSAEFPKEGPSILRIQQVVRGDSAAYFCASSHRAGELFFGEGSRLTVL.

This clone was picked up a small number of times. The chain employs TRBV6-5 and TRBJ1-1; D is ambiguous. The CDR3 consists of 11 residues. V was pared by 8 bases and J by 1 base, with 5 bases between. Germline CDR1 reads MNHEY; CDR2 reads SVGAGI. The CDR3, as DNA: TGTGCCAGCCGGGGGAACACTGAAGCTTTCTTT. Encoded protein: CASRGNTEAFF.

The genes are TRBV11-3 and TRBJ2-2, with unresolved D. V was trimmed by 4 bases and J by 8 bases, leaving 14 bases between them. The CDR3 is 14 residues long. Germline CDR1 is SGHNT and CDR2 is YENEEA. CDR3 bases: TGTGCCAGCAGCTCTCGACTTGACGAGGGGGAGCTGTTTTTT. Amino acids: CASSSRLDEGELFF.

The rearrangement links TRBV28 to TRBJ1-3; D not resolved. Trimming left V 4 bases short and J 4 bases short, with 11 bases between. This CDR3 region has 14 residues. Germline loops: CDR1 MDHEN, CDR2 SYDVKM. CDR3: CASSSLRSGNTIYF. The CDR3 DNA reads as TGTGCCAGCAGTTCCCTGAGGAGCGGAAACACCATATATTTT.